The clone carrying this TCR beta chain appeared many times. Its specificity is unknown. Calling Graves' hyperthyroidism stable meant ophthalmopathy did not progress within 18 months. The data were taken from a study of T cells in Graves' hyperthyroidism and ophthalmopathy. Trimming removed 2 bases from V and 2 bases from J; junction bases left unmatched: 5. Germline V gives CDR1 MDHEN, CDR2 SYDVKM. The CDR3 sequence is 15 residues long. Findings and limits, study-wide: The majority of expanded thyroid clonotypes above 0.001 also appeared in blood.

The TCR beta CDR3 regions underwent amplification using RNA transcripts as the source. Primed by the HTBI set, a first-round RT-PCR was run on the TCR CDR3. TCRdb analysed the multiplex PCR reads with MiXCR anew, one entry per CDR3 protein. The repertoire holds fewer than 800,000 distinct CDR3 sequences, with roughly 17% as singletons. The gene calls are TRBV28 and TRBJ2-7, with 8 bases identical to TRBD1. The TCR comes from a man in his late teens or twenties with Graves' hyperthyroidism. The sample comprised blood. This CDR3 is CASSLPTTGAYEQYF. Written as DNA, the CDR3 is TGTGCCAGCAGTTTACCGACGACAGGGGCCTACGAGCAGTACTTC. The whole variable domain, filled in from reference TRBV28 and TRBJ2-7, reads DVKVTQSSRYLVKRTGEKVFLECVQDMDHENMFWYRQDPGLGLRLIYFSYDVKMKEKGDIPEGYSVSREKKERFSLILESASTNQTSMYLCASSLPTTGAYEQYFGPGTRLTVT.